The 13 T cell receptor beta chains below come from one sample, sequenced in a study of cytomegalovirus exposure and HLA in healthy donors. Researchers ran the PCR with 60 Vbeta and 13 Jbeta primers. This table comes from immunoSEQ multiplex PCR, and its TCRdb copy is limited to in-frame clones, with some not included. The sample has approximately 110,000 clones. What was sequenced was PBMCs. These receptors all stem from a man aged 40-55 years in good health and CMV-seronegative.

This sequence joins TRBV30 and TRBJ1-3; D gene unclear. The CDR3 loop spans 13 amino acids. Germline lookup yields CDR1 GTSNPN and CDR2 SVGIG (reference sequence). The V and J ends lost 5 bases and 2 bases respectively, with 10 bases between them. The CDR3 nucleotides are TGTGCCTGGGTTATTACGGCTGGAAACACCATATATTTT. Protein product: CAWVITAGNTIYF.

The genes are TRBV6-6 and TRBJ2-2; 10 nucleotides match TRBD1. The trim removed 5 bases at V and 7 bases at J, leaving 4 bases unmatched. Germline V CDR1 and CDR2: MNHNY, SVGAGI (reference sequence). CDR3 length: 14 amino acids. For the CDR3, the DNA is TGTGCCAGCAGTGGGACAGGGGAACACGGGGAGCTGTTTTTT. This translates into CASSGTGEHGELFF.

The chain recombines TRBV7-9 with TRBJ2-3; 9 bases map to TRBD1. The J segment lost 6 bases and the V segment lost 4 bases, leaving 11 bases of the junction unmatched. Germline V gene lookup returns CDR1 SEHNR and CDR2 FQNEAQ (reference sequence). This CDR3 is built from 16 residues. CDR3 sequence reads: CASSSGQGGNIDTQYF. DNA for the CDR3: TGTGCCAGCAGCTCGGGACAGGGAGGGAATATTGATACGCAGTATTTT.

The genes are TRBV6-5 and TRBJ1-5; D might be TRBD1 (6 bases). The CDR3 totals 14 residues. V gave up 6 bases and J gave up 4 bases, with 13 bases separating them. CDR1 is MNHEY and CDR2 is SVGAGI in the germline V gene. CDR3 residues: CASSRTQGNQPQHF. DNA for the CDR3: TGTGCCAGCAGCCGAACCCAGGGGAATCAGCCCCAGCATTTT.

The chain links TRBV9 to TRBJ1-1; D not resolved. Trimming stripped 0 bases from V and 4 bases from J, with 7 bases between. Per germline, CDR1 SGDLS and CDR2 YYNGEE. The length of the CDR3 is 13 residues. CDR3 loop: CASSVGGFTEAFF. The CDR3 coding sequence is TGTGCCAGCAGCGTAGGCGGGTTCACTGAAGCTTTCTTT. The full variable domain, rest sourced from reference TRBV9 and TRBJ1-1, is DSGVTQTPKHLITATGQRVTLRCSPRSGDLSVYWYQQSLDQGLQFLIQYYNGEERAKGNILERFSAQQFPDLHSELNLSSLELGDSALYFCASSVGGFTEAFFGQGTRLTVV.

With respect to this clone: A read error may produce the germline difference seen at one junction end. V usage is TRBV19 and J usage is TRBJ1-2, with 9 bases lining up with TRBD1. Germline V gene data show CDR1 as LNHDA and CDR2 as SQIVND (reference sequence). The CDR3 is 14 residues long. The CDR3 is CVSSDTGTGWSYTF. The CDR3 DNA reads TGTGTCAGTAGTGACACCGGGACAGGGTGGAGCTACACCTTC.

J is TRBJ1-1 and V is TRBV5-8; the match to TRBD1 covers 8 bases. CDR1 is SGHTS, CDR2 YDEGEE, per germline. The CDR3 runs to 16 residues. The V gene end was trimmed by 4 bases and the J gene end by 1 base; junction bases not matched to a gene: 9. This chain's CDR3 is CASSLLLTGGNTEAFF. CDR3 DNA: TGTGCCAGCAGCCTGCTACTAACAGGGGGGAACACTGAAGCTTTCTTT.

This sequence joins TRBV7-6 and TRBJ1-4; the D gene is possibly TRBD1 (6 bases). Trimming removed 1 base at V and 8 bases at J, with 14 bases between. In germline, CDR1 is SGHVS, CDR2 FNYEAQ. The CDR3 loop spans 15 amino acids. Written as DNA, the CDR3 is TGTGCCAGCAGCTTAGGCGGGGGCAGGGAGGAAAAACTGTTTTTT. It translates to CASSLGGGREEKLFF.

The chain uses TRBV6-5 and TRBJ1-5, with TRBD1 matching over 8 bases. CDR1 and CDR2 from the germline V gene are MNHEY and SVGAGI. V gave up 6 bases and J gave up 6 bases; unmatched junction bases: 4. This CDR3 has 13 amino acids. CDR3 sequence reads: CASRQTGAQPQHF. The CDR3, as DNA: TGTGCCAGCAGACAGACAGGGGCTCAGCCCCAGCATTTT.

This chain joins TRBV4-1 and TRBJ2-1; 9 nucleotides line up with TRBD1. The V and J ends lost 4 bases and 9 bases, in that order; junction bases with no gene match: 10. Germline CDR1 MGHRA, CDR2 YSYEKL. The CDR3 consists of 15 residues. The CDR3 here is CASSRKGTGTTEQFF. In nucleotides, the CDR3 is TGCGCCAGCAGCCGCAAGGGGACAGGGACCACTGAGCAGTTCTTC.

The chain recombines TRBV29-1 with TRBJ2-2; D is ambiguous. The V gene's germline CDR1 is SQVTM and CDR2 ANQGSEA. V gave up 7 bases and J gave up 4 bases, with 10 bases separating them. This CDR3 is 12 amino acids long. The CDR3 loop reads CSAGQITGELFF. CDR3 coding DNA: TGCAGCGCGGGTCAAATCACCGGGGAGCTGTTTTTT.

The rearrangement joins TRBV6-6 to TRBJ1-6; no reliable D call. V was cut by 10 bases and J by 7 bases, with 14 bases left in between. Per germline, CDR1 MNHNY and CDR2 SVGAGI (reference sequence). This CDR3 spans 13 amino acids. The DNA of the CDR3 is TGTGCCACCGCACAGTCTGGGAATTCACCCCTCCACTTT. Protein sequence: CATAQSGNSPLHF.

This chain connects TRBV7-2 to TRBJ2-3, with 12 nucleotides matching TRBD2. Germline V gene data show CDR1 as SGHTA and CDR2 as FQGNSA. CDR3 size: 16 residues. With 3 bases clipped from V and 4 bases from J, the junction kept 5 bases outside the gene matches. In DNA, the CDR3 is TGTGCCAGCAGCTTCACACTAGCGGGAGGCCCAGATACGCAGTATTTT. Amino acid sequence: CASSFTLAGGPDTQYF.